The next 32 T cell receptor beta chains were all read from a single sample in a study of CD8 T cells in ankylosing spondylitis. From the 5' RACE reads, TCRdb called clonotypes with MiXCR, one entry per CDR3 protein. This sample carries 250,000 or so distinct CDR3 sequences, 15% to 20% of them seen once, and the ten largest clones take around 32%. Material: blood, either unsorted or a sorted T cell fraction (not recorded which). These receptor sequences come from a male donor with ankylosing spondylitis or in good health (not recorded which).

This clonotype turned up a few times. The chain recombines TRBV11-2 with TRBJ2-7; D may be TRBD2 (5 bases). Germline loops: CDR1 SGHAT, CDR2 FQNNGV. V shed 3 bases and J shed 2 bases, with 11 bases lying between them. The CDR3 extends over 14 amino acids. The CDR3 coding sequence is TGTGCCAGCAGCTTGGGAGACTGGGCCTACGAGCAGTACTTC. As protein: CASSLGDWAYEQYF.

The chain combines TRBV24-1 with TRBJ2-5; 11 bases are a match to TRBD2. V gave up 0 bases and J gave up 2 bases; unmatched junction bases: 4. Germline values: CDR1 KGHDR, CDR2 SFDVKD. There are 17 residues in the CDR3. The DNA for the CDR3 is TGTGCCACCAGTGATTTGGGGACTAGCGGACTTCAAGAGACCCAGTACTTC. It codes for CATSDLGTSGLQETQYF.

Only a few counts were recorded for this clonotype. V usage is TRBV29-1 and J usage is TRBJ2-7; D unresolved. The V and J ends lost 4 bases and 2 bases respectively, with 12 bases between them. Germline V gene data show CDR1 as SQVTM and CDR2 as ANQGSEA. This CDR3 is built from 13 residues. The DNA of the CDR3 is TGCAGCGTTGGATATCGGAATCCCTACGAGCAGTACTTC. It specifies CSVGYRNPYEQYF.

This clonotype was seen more than once but under ten times. This sequence joins TRBV12-3 or TRBV12-4 and TRBJ1-5; a possible D gene is TRBD1 (6 bases). The CDR3 length is 15 residues. V was trimmed by 6 bases and J by 5 bases, leaving 17 bases between them. CDR3 DNA: TGTGCCAGCAGCATACAGGGTATAGCGGATCAGCCCCAGCATTTT. Protein product: CASSIQGIADQPQHF.

This clonotype was counted only a few times. The CDR3 nucleotides read TGTGCCAGCAGTACAGGGGGTAGCAATCAGCCCCAGCATTTT. Protein: CASSTGGSNQPQHF. The chain joins TRBV12-3 or TRBV12-4 to TRBJ1-5; 8 bases are a match to TRBD1. This CDR3 is built from 14 residues. The ends lost 5 bases at V and 0 bases at J; junction bases unmatched: 0.

At least ten counts were recorded for this clonotype. The chain joins TRBV6-5 to TRBJ2-7; D is unresolved. The CDR3 spans 13 residues. Germline CDR1 is MNHEY and CDR2 is SVGAGI. V lost 3 bases, J lost 1 base, and 7 bases lay in between. For the CDR3, the DNA is TGTGCCAGCAGTTATATAAATTCCTACGAGCAGTACTTC. Translating gives CASSYINSYEQYF.

A few counts support this clonotype. The rearrangement uses TRBV5-1 and TRBJ1-5; 9 bases line up with TRBD1. V shed 2 bases and J 6 bases; nucleotides not matched to a gene: 3. This CDR3 is 14 amino acids long. Germline CDR1 and CDR2: SGHRS and YFSETQ. As DNA, the CDR3 is TGCGCCAGCAGCTTCACAGGGGGCGGTCAGCCCCAGCATTTT. It translates to CASSFTGGGQPQHF.

In its sample, this clonotype was seen a few times. This sequence joins TRBV27 and TRBJ1-1; the D gene is possibly TRBD1 (6 bases). V was cut by 6 bases and J by 4 bases, with 15 bases left in between. Germline V gives CDR1 MNHEY, CDR2 SMNVEV (reference sequence). This CDR3 region has 14 residues. The CDR3 DNA reads as TGTGCCAGCAGGGACGGGGGCGGGAGCACTGAAGCTTTCTTT. It encodes CASRDGGGSTEAFF.

The V and J genes are TRBV9 and TRBJ2-7; 14 bases agree with TRBD2. Germline trimming cut 0 bases from V and 6 bases from J; bases unmatched to any gene: 5. Germline-derived CDR1 and CDR2 are SGDLS and YYNGEE. This CDR3 region has 16 residues. In DNA form, the CDR3 reads TGTGCCAGCAGCGTAGAAGGGACTAGCGGGAGCGGCGAGCAGTACTTC. It specifies CASSVEGTSGSGEQYF.

The gene calls are TRBV4-3 and TRBJ2-7, with 7 bases identical to TRBD1. The CDR3 totals 16 residues. Trimming cost V 1 base and J 0 bases; bases outside gene matches: 6. Germline CDR1 reads LGHNA; CDR2 reads YSLEER. CDR3 bases: TGCGCCAGCAGCCAAGGGACAGGTGGGGTCTCCTACGAGCAGTACTTC. Translation: CASSQGTGGVSYEQYF.

Only a few counts were recorded for this clonotype. This chain joins TRBV12-3 or TRBV12-4 and TRBJ2-3, with TRBD2 matching 14 bases. CDR3 length equals 16 residues. V was clipped by 6 bases and J by 4 bases; unmatched bases: 6. The CDR3 loop is CASSLTSGRAADTQYF. CDR3 in DNA: TGTGCCAGCAGCCTGACTAGCGGGAGGGCCGCAGATACGCAGTATTTT.

The chain links TRBV5-5 to TRBJ2-1; TRBD2 agrees at 7 bases. V shed 4 bases, J shed 8 bases, and the junction held 6 bases outside the gene matches. The CDR3 consists of 13 residues. Germline values: CDR1 SGHKS, CDR2 YYEKEE (reference sequence). The CDR3 DNA reads as TGTGCCAGCAGCCCCTTTCGGGAGGATGAGCAGTTCTTC. Protein sequence: CASSPFREDEQFF.

This clonotype was detected a few times. This sequence joins TRBV28 and TRBJ2-3; the D is unclear. Germline V gene data show CDR1 as MDHEN and CDR2 as SYDVKM. Trimming took off 8 bases at V and 4 bases at J, with 7 bases between the two ends. The CDR3 loop spans 11 amino acids. This CDR3 reads CASYEADTQYF. CDR3 bases: TGTGCCAGCTATGAGGCAGATACGCAGTATTTT. The whole variable domain, remainder taken from reference TRBV28 and TRBJ2-3, is DVKVTQSSRYLVKRTGEKVFLECVQDMDHENMFWYRQDPGLGLRLIYFSYDVKMKEKGDIPEGYSVSREKKERFSLILESASTNQTSMYLCASYEADTQYFGPGTRLTVL.

CDR3 DNA: TGTGCCATCAGTGAGGCCGACTCCGTCTTCTACAATGAGCAGTTCTTC. The encoded protein is CAISEADSVFYNEQFF. The rearrangement links TRBV10-3 to TRBJ2-1; D remains ambiguous. The germline gives CDR1 ENHRY, CDR2 SYGVKD. V was pared by 2 bases and J by 3 bases, with 14 bases between. The CDR3 length is 16 residues.

The table lists this clonotype with a few counts. This chain joins TRBV4-2 and TRBJ2-3, with D possibly matching TRBD1 (5 bases). V was pared by 4 bases and J by 4 bases, with 12 bases between. The CDR3 is made up of 14 amino acids. Germline lookup yields CDR1 LGHNA and CDR2 YNFKEQ. CDR3 loop: CASSLGLGADTQYF. The CDR3 DNA reads as TGTGCCAGCAGCCTGGGGCTAGGGGCAGATACGCAGTATTTT.

V usage is TRBV29-1 and J usage is TRBJ2-1; 9 nucleotides line up with TRBD1. The CDR3 totals 14 residues. Germline V gives CDR1 SQVTM, CDR2 ANQGSEA. V lost 6 bases and J lost 8; bases outside the gene matches: 11. Here the CDR3 DNA reads TGCAGCGTAACCGGGACAGGGAATAACGATGAGCAGTTCTTC. Residues: CSVTGTGNNDEQFF.

In its sample, this clonotype was seen a few times. The chain recombines TRBV29-1 with TRBJ1-2, with 8 bases identical to TRBD1. The germline V gene encodes CDR1 SQVTM and CDR2 ANQGSEA. This CDR3 is 13 amino acids long. V gave up 6 bases and J gave up 2 bases; unmatched junction bases: 5. CDR3 loop: CSVETGANYGYTF. The CDR3, as DNA: TGCAGCGTGGAGACAGGGGCGAACTATGGCTACACCTTC.

This chain uses TRBV7-9 with TRBJ2-7, with a weak D call TRBD1 (6 bases). The V end lost 6 bases, the J end lost 4 bases, and 13 bases lay between the germline ends. Germline V gene sequence: CDR1 SEHNR, CDR2 FQNEAQ (reference sequence). This CDR3 has 13 amino acids. CDR3 DNA: TGTGCCAGCAGTTATCAGGACAGATACGAGCAGTACTTC. Translated, it gives CASSYQDRYEQYF.

This clonotype has a handful of counts. The chain carries TRBV4-1 and TRBJ2-7; no clear D. Trimming took 1 base from V and 5 from J, leaving 12 bases between them. The CDR3 spans 14 residues. Germline CDR1 is MGHRA and CDR2 is YSYEKL. Here the CDR3 DNA reads TGCGCCAGCAGCCAAGTTGGGCCATGGGACGAGCAGTACTTC. This translates into CASSQVGPWDEQYF.

This clonotype was seen a handful of times. The chain carries TRBV28 and TRBJ2-1, with 10 bases fitting TRBD2. The CDR3 loop spans 15 amino acids. V shed 6 bases and J 6 bases; nucleotides not matched to a gene: 8. Germline V gene data show CDR1 as MDHEN and CDR2 as SYDVKM. The CDR3 nucleotides are TGTGCCAGCAGCCTCGGACTAGCGGCCATCAATGAGCAGTTCTTC. This translates into CASSLGLAAINEQFF.

The chain joins TRBV4-2 to TRBJ1-2; no reliable D call. The V gene lost 0 bases and the J gene lost 0 bases, with 17 bases spanning the gap. CDR1 is LGHNA and CDR2 is YNFKEQ in the germline V gene. The CDR3 is 18 residues long. The CDR3 reads CASSQEEPGRVPNYGYTF. The CDR3 nucleotides read TGTGCCAGCAGCCAAGAGGAACCTGGCCGGGTCCCTAACTATGGCTACACCTTC.

This rearrangement joins TRBV11-2 to TRBJ2-4; 7 bases match TRBD1. Germline V lookup: CDR1 SGHAT, CDR2 FQNNGV. The CDR3 is 14 residues long. The J segment lost 7 bases and the V segment lost 5 bases, leaving 8 bases of the junction unmatched. The CDR3 reads CASSQRTGANIQYF. The CDR3 nucleotides read TGTGCCAGCAGCCAGCGGACAGGCGCGAACATTCAGTACTTC.

V is TRBV12-3 or TRBV12-4 and J is TRBJ2-1; 12 bases align to TRBD2. After removal of 5 bases from V and 4 bases from J, the junction contained 9 bases not matched to a gene. The length of the CDR3 is 17 residues. CDR3 in amino acids: CASSTLTSGRPYNEQFF. The CDR3 nucleotides are TGTGCCAGCAGTACCTTGACTAGCGGGAGACCATACAATGAGCAGTTCTTC.

V is TRBV12-3 or TRBV12-4 and J is TRBJ2-2; D call uncertain. The length of the CDR3 is 14 residues. V lost 5 bases, J lost 2 bases, and 9 bases lay in between. The CDR3 here is CASSTPFNTGELFF. The CDR3 DNA is TGTGCCAGCAGTACACCATTTAACACCGGGGAGCTGTTTTTT.

This clonotype showed up just a few times. The chain uses TRBV7-8 and TRBJ2-3, with D possibly being TRBD1 or TRBD2 (5 bases each). The V gene's germline CDR1 is SGHVS and CDR2 FQNEAQ. V dropped 2 bases and J dropped 1 base, with 19 bases sitting between them. This CDR3 comprises 18 residues. The CDR3 region is CASSLFFRDRGGTDTQYF. The CDR3 bases are TGTGCCAGCAGCTTATTCTTCCGCGACCGAGGGGGCACAGATACGCAGTATTTT.

This clonotype has at least ten counts. The CDR3 here is CASSRGYEQYF. The DNA for the CDR3 is TGTGCCAGCAGCAGGGGCTACGAGCAGTACTTC. This chain connects TRBV7-6 to TRBJ2-7; weak D call: TRBD1 (5 bases). Trimming left V 5 bases short and J 3 bases short, with 5 bases between. This CDR3 is 11 amino acids long. Germline V gene sequence: CDR1 SGHVS, CDR2 FNYEAQ.

This clonotype was detected ten times or more. This chain connects TRBV6-1 to TRBJ2-1; D not certain. V was clipped by 7 bases and J by 4 bases, with 23 bases between them. CDR1 and CDR2 (germline): MNHNS, SASEGT. This CDR3 is 17 amino acids long. Here the CDR3 reads CASKNWELSESYNEQFF. CDR3 DNA sequence: TGTGCCAGCAAGAACTGGGAACTCTCCGAGAGTTACAATGAGCAGTTCTTC.

This clonotype turned up a few times. This rearrangement joins TRBV27 to TRBJ1-2; 7 bases fit TRBD1. Per the germline V gene, CDR1 is MNHEY and CDR2 is SMNVEV (reference sequence). Losses at the gene ends were 6 bases for V and 4 bases for J; bases not matched to a gene: 5. The CDR3 is 13 residues long. In nucleotides, the CDR3 is TGTGCCAGCAGCCAAGACAGGGCCTATGGCTACACCTTC. It yields the protein CASSQDRAYGYTF.

This clonotype came up many times. A junction boundary mismatches the germline segment, possibly from a read error. The chain is built from TRBV27 and TRBJ1-1; 9 bases align to TRBD1. The CDR3 is made up of 13 amino acids. Germline loops: CDR1 MNHEY, CDR2 SMNVEV (reference sequence). Here the CDR3 reads CDSSLIGTGYAFF. The CDR3 nucleotides read TGTGACAGCAGTTTAATCGGGACAGGGTATGCTTTCTTT.

This clonotype has at least ten counts. The chain employs TRBV29-1 and TRBJ2-1; D is possibly TRBD2 (6 bases). CDR1 and CDR2 from the germline V gene are SQVTM and ANQGSEA. There are 15 residues in the CDR3. CDR3 sequence: CTDLGGSDFANEQFF. CDR3 DNA: TGCACCGATCTCGGGGGTAGCGACTTTGCCAATGAGCAGTTCTTC.

V is TRBV7-9 and J is TRBJ2-1, with a weak D call TRBD2 (7 bases). Trimming left V 0 bases short and J 5 bases short, with 14 bases between. The V gene's germline CDR1 is SEHNR and CDR2 FQNEAQ (reference sequence). The CDR3 runs to 16 residues. Here the CDR3 DNA reads TGTGCCAGCAGCTTAGCGTCAGCGGGGACAAACAATGAGCAGTTCTTC. Translating gives CASSLASAGTNNEQFF.

This clonotype was picked up many times. The chain is built from TRBV12-3 or TRBV12-4 and TRBJ1-4; a weak D match, TRBD1 (6 bases). The length of the CDR3 is 14 residues. With 2 bases removed from V and 7 bases from J, the gap between germline ends came to 11 bases. The CDR3 bases are TGTGCCAGCAGTTTATCGGGGGCTGTTGAAAAACTGTTTTTT. Amino acids: CASSLSGAVEKLFF.